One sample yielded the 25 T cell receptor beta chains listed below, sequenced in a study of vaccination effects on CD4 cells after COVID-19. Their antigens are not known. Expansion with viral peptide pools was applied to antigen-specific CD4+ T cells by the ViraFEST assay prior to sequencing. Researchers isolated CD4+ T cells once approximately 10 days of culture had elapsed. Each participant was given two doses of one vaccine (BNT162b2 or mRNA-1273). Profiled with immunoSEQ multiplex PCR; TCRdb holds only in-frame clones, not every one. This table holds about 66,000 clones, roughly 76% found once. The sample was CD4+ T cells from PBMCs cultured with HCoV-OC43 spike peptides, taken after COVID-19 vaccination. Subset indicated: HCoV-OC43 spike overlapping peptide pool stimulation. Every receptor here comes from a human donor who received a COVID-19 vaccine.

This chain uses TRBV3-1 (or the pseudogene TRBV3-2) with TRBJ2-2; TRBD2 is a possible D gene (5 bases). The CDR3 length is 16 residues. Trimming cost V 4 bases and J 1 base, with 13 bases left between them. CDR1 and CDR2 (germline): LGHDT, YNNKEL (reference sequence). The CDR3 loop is CASSLPIRGNTGELFF. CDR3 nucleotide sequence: TGTGCCAGCAGCCTACCTATTCGGGGGAACACCGGGGAGCTGTTTTTT.

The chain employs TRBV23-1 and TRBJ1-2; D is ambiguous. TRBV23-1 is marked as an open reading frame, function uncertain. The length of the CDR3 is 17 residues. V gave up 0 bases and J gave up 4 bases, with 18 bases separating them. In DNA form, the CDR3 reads TGCGCCAGCAGTCAATCGAGGGCAGGTGAGAGCTTCTATGGCTACACCTTC. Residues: CASSQSRAGESFYGYTF.

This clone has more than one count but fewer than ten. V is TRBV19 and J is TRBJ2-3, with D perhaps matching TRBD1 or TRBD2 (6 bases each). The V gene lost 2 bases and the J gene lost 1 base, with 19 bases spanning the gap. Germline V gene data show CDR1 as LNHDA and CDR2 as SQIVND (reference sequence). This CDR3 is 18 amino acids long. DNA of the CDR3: TGTGCCAGTAGTATAATTGTTGGGGGGCGTCCGGGCACAGATACGCAGTATTTT. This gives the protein CASSIIVGGRPGTDTQYF. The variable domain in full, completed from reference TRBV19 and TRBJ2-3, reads DGGITQSPKYLFRKEGQNVTLSCEQNLNHDAMYWYRQDPGQGLRLIYYSQIVNDFQKGDIAEGYSVSREKKESFPLTVTSAQKNPTAFYLCASSIIVGGRPGTDTQYFGPGTRLTVL.

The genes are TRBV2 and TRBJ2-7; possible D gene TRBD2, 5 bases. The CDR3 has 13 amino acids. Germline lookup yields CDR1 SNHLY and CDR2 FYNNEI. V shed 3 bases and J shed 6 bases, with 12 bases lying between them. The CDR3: CASSEQLESEQYV. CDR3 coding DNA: TGTGCCAGCAGTGAGCAACTAGAAAGCGAGCAGTACGTC.

CDR3 coding DNA: TGCGCCAGCAGTGAGTCGGGACAGGGGACAGATACGCAGTATTTT. As protein: CASSESGQGTDTQYF. The chain recombines TRBV10-1 with TRBJ2-3; TRBD1 agrees at 10 bases. The CDR3 has 15 amino acids. The V gene's germline CDR1 is WNHNN and CDR2 SYGVQD (reference sequence). V lost 0 bases and J lost 3; bases outside the gene matches: 0.

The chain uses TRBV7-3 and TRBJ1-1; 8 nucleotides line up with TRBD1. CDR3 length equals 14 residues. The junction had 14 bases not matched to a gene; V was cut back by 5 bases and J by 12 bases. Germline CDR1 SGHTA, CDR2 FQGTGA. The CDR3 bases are TGTGCCAGCAGCACGGGGTCGACAGGGGCTGGAACTTTCTTT. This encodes CASSTGSTGAGTFF. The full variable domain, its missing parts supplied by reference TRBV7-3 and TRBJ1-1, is GAGVSQTPSNKVTEKGKYVELRCDPISGHTALYWYRQSLGQGPEFLIYFQGTGAADDSGLPNDRFFAVRPEGSVSTLKIQRTERGDSAVYLCASSTGSTGAGTFFGQGTRLTVV.

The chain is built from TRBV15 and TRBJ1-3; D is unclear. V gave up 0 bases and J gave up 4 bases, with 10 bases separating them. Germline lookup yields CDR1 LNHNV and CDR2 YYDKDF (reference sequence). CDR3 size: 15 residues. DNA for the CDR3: TGTGCCACCAGCAGAGATAGTGTACCCGGAAACACCATATATTTT. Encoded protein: CATSRDSVPGNTIYF.

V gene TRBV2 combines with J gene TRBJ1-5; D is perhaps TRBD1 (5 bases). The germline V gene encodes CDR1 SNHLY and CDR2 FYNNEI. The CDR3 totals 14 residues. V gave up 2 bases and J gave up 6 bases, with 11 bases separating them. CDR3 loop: CASSELAGTQPQHF. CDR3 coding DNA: TGTGCCAGCAGTGAATTGGCAGGGACTCAGCCCCAGCATTTT. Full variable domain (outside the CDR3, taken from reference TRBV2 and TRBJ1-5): EPEVTQTPSHQVTQMGQEVILRCVPISNHLYFYWYRQILGQKVEFLVSFYNNEISEKSEIFDDQFSVERPDGSNFTLKIRSTKLEDSAMYFCASSELAGTQPQHFGDGTRLSIL.

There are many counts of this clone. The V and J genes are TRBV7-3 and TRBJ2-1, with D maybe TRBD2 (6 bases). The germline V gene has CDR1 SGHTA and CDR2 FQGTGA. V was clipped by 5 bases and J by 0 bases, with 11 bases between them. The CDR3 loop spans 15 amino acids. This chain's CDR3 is CASSPSGSSYNEQFF. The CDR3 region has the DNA TGTGCCAGCAGCCCGTCCGGGAGCTCCTACAATGAGCAGTTCTTC.

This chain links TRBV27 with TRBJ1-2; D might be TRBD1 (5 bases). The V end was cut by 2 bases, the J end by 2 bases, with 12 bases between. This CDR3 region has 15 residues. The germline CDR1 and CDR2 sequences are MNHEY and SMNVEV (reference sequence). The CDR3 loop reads CASSLTPRVNYGYTF. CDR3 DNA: TGTGCCAGCAGTTTAACACCCAGGGTAAACTATGGCTACACCTTC.

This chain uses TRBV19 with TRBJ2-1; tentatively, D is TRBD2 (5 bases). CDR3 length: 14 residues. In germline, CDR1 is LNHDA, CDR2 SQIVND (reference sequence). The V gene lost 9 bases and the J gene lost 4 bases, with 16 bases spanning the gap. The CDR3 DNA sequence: TGTGCCAGCAACAACGAGGGCGAGTACAATGAGCAGTTCTTC. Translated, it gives CASNNEGEYNEQFF.

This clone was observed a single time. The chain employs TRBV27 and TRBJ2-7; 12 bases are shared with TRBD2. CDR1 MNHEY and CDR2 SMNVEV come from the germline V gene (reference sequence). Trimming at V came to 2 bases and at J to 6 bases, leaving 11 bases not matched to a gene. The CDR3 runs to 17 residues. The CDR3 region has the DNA TGTGCCAGCAGTTTAGGTCGGTCGCTAGCGGGGGGGCCCGAGCAGTACGTC. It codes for CASSLGRSLAGGPEQYV.

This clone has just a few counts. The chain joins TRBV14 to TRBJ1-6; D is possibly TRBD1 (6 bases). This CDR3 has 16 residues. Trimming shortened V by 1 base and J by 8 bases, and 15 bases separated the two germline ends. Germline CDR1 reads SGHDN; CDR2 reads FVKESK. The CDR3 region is CASSQADRSGYSPLHF. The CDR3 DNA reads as TGTGCCAGCAGCCAAGCGGACAGAAGTGGTTATTCACCCCTCCACTTT.

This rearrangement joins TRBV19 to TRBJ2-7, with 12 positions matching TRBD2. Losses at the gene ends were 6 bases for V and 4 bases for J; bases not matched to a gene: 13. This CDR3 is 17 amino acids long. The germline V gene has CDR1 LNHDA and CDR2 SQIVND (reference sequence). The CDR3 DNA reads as TGTGCCAGTAGATCGCCGACTAGCGGGGGAGAACCATACGAGCAGTACGTC. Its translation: CASRSPTSGGEPYEQYV.

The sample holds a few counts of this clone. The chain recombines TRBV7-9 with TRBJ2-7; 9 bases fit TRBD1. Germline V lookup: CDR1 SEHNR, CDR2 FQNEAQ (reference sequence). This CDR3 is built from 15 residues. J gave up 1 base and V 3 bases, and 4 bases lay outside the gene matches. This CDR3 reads CASSFGTGSSYEQYV. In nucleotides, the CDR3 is TGTGCCAGCAGCTTTGGGACAGGGTCATCCTACGAGCAGTACGTC.

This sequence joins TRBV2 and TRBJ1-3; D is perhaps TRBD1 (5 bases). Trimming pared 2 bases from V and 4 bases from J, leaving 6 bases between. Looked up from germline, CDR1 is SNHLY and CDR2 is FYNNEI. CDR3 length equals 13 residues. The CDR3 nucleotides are TGTGCCAGCAGTGAATGGGGGGGAAACACCATATATTTT. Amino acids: CASSEWGGNTIYF.

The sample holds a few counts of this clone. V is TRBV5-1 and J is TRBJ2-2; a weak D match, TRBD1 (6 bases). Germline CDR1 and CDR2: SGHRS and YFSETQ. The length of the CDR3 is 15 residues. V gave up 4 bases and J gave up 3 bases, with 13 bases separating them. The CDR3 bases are TGCGCCAGCAGCGTACAGGGTACGGACACCGGGGAGCTGTTTTTT. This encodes CASSVQGTDTGELFF.

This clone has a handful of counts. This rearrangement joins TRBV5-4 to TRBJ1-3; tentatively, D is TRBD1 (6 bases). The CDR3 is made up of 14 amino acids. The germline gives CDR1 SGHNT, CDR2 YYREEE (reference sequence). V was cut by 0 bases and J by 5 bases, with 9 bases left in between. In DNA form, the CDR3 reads TGTGCCAGCAGCTTGGAACAGGGAAGAAACACCATATATTTT. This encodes CASSLEQGRNTIYF.

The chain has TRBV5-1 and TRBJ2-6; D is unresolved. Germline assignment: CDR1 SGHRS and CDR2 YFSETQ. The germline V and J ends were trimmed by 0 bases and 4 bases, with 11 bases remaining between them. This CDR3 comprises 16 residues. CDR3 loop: CASSLAFGVGANVLTF. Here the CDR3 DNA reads TGCGCCAGCAGCTTGGCCTTTGGAGTAGGGGCCAACGTCCTGACTTTC.

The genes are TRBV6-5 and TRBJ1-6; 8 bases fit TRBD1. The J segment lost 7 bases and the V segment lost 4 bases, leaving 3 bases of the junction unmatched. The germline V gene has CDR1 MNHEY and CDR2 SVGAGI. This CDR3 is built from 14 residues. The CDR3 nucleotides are TGTGCCAGCAGTTTCGACAGGGGCAATTCACCCCTCCACTTT. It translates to CASSFDRGNSPLHF.

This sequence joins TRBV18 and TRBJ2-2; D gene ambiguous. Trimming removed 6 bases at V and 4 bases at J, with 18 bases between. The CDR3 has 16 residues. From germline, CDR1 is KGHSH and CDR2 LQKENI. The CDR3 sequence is CASSPRASPSTGELFF. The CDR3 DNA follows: TGTGCCAGCTCCCCGCGCGCCAGTCCTTCCACCGGGGAGCTGTTTTTT. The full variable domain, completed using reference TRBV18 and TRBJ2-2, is NAGVMQNPRHLVRRRGQEARLRCSPMKGHSHVYWYRQLPEEGLKFMVYLQKENIIDESGMPKERFSAEFPKEGPSILRIQQVVRGDSAAYFCASSPRASPSTGELFFGEGSRLTVL.

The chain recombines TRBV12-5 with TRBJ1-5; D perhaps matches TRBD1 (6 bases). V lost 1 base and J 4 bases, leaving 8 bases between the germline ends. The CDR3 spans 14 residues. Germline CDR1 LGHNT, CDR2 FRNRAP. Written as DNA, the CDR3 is TGTGCTAGTGGTTTGGCTCAGGGGAATCAGCCCCAGCATTTT. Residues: CASGLAQGNQPQHF.

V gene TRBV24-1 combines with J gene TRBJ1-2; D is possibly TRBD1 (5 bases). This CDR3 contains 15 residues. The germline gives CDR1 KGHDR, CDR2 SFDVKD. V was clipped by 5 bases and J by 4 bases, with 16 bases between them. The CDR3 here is CATSGGGALGYGYTF. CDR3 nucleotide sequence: TGTGCCACCAGTGGGGGAGGGGCTCTCGGCTATGGCTACACCTTC.

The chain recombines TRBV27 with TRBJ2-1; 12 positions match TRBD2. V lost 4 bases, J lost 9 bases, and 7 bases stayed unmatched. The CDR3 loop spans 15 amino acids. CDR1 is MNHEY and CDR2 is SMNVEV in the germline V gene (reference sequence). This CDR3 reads CASSSLLAGGVEQFF. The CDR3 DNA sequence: TGTGCCAGCAGTTCCCTACTAGCGGGGGGAGTTGAGCAGTTCTTC.

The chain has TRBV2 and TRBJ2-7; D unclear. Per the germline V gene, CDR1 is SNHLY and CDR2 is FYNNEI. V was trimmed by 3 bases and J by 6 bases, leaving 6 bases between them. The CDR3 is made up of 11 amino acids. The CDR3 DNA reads TGTGCCAGCAGTGAGGTAGGCGAGCAGTACGTC. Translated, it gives CASSEVGEQYV.